This T cell receptor beta chain appears in the sequencing data of a study of response to subunit inactivated influenza vaccine (dated by TCRdb to between 2017 and 2018). About the full investigation: Deep quantitative profiling of the T cell receptor repertoire was used in the study to follow responses to a trivalent subunit inactivated influenza vaccine. Broader findings and caveats from the paper: According to the authors, only a limited number of new T cells may be recruited by each seasonal influenza vaccination.

The method behind the library was RT-PCR. Sequencing was carried out with an Illumina HiSeq 2500. TCRdb passed the public sequencing reads through fastp at Q25 and MiXCR, retaining productive beta sequences. CDR3 protein duplicates are merged, each entry listing the most common genes and DNA. The table for this sample lists more than 600,000 distinct CDR3 sequences; about a fifth of them were counted only once. Of the sample, roughly a tenth is held by the ten largest clones. Notes on this clonotype: The antigen it binds to is not known. Base quality data are lacking; no much larger clone is found one base away.

Sequences were derived from PBMCs from blood, sampled around 5 days after vaccination. The sequence derives from a man aged 50-59 years who received an inactivated influenza vaccine. Donor details come from another sample of the same person, matched by shared clones.

The CDR3 protein sequence reads: CASSRGQWGYNEQFF. The DNA sequence reads TGTGCCAGCAGCCGGGGACAGTGGGGCTACAATGAGCAGTTCTTC. The V and J genes are TRBV21-1 and TRBJ2-1; TRBD1 is the table's D call and was not checked against the DNA. TRBV21-1 has pseudogene status. Inclusive of the bounding cysteine and phenylalanine, the CDR3 is 15 residues long. Of the read, only the CDR3 DNA is kept; its 45 bases are in frame from base 1.